A single sample is the source of the 19 T cell receptor beta chains below, sequenced in a study of neoadjuvant anti-PD-1 for oral cavity cancer. Time point of the sample: after neoadjuvant nivolumab, at surgical resection. The assay was immunoSEQ multiplex PCR, and TCRdb's table has in-frame clones only and misses some. The table records 9,500 to 15,000 clones, 71% of them present only once. The starting material was PBMCs, obtained after nivolumab (anti-PD-1) treatment. The source is a person between 40 and 80 years old with oral cavity squamous cell carcinoma.

CDR3 DNA: TGTGCCAGCAGCGTAGGTAGACAGGGAAGCTATGGCTACACCTTC. It yields the protein CASSVGRQGSYGYTF. The chain joins TRBV9 to TRBJ1-2, with 7 bases matching TRBD1. CDR1 and CDR2 from the germline V gene are SGDLS and YYNGEE. The CDR3 covers 15 residues. Losses at the gene ends were 0 bases for V and 4 bases for J; bases not matched to a gene: 6.

This clone was seen only once. The chain joins TRBV7-7 to TRBJ2-7, with 11 positions matching TRBD2. From germline, CDR1 is SSHAT and CDR2 FNYEAQ (reference sequence). This CDR3 has 16 amino acids. V trimming: 3 bases; J trimming: 6 bases; junction bases outside the gene matches: 10. The CDR3 DNA reads as TGTGCCAGCAGCTTGGGGGTAGCGGGAGGGCCCGGCGAGCAGTACTTC. As protein: CASSLGVAGGPGEQYF.

The CDR3 DNA sequence: TGTGCCAGTAGTGACAACAGGGCCACTGAAGCTTTCTTT. Translated: CASSDNRATEAFF. This chain joins TRBV19 and TRBJ1-1; possibly TRBD1 for D (6 bases). Germline CDR1 is LNHDA and CDR2 is SQIVND (reference sequence). The V end was cut by 5 bases, the J end by 4 bases, with 11 bases between. The CDR3 consists of 13 residues. Supplemented by reference TRBV19 and TRBJ1-1, the full variable domain reads DGGITQSPKYLFRKEGQNVTLSCEQNLNHDAMYWYRQDPGQGLRLIYYSQIVNDFQKGDIAEGYSVSREKKESFPLTVTSAQKNPTAFYLCASSDNRATEAFFGQGTRLTVV.

The rearrangement joins TRBV30 to TRBJ2-1, with 12 bases lining up with TRBD2. CDR3 length equals 15 residues. Trimming at V came to 2 bases and at J to 7 bases, leaving 6 bases not matched to a gene. The germline gives CDR1 GTSNPN, CDR2 SVGIG (reference sequence). The CDR3 nucleotides are TGTGCCTGGAGTATAGGGACTAGCGGGTGGAATGAGCAGTTCTTC. Translation gives CAWSIGTSGWNEQFF.

CDR3 sequence reads: CASSRAVGAGYNEQFF. The CDR3 DNA reads TGTGCCAGCAGCCGGGCGGTCGGGGCCGGCTACAATGAGCAGTTCTTC. The chain combines TRBV7-9 with TRBJ2-1; D tentatively fits TRBD1 or TRBD2 (5 bases each). This CDR3 comprises 16 residues. Trimming pared 5 bases from V and 3 bases from J, leaving 17 bases between. Looked up from germline, CDR1 is SEHNR and CDR2 is FQNEAQ (reference sequence).

The J gene is TRBJ1-4, the V gene TRBV13, with D tentatively TRBD1 (5 bases). The CDR3 is 16 residues long. Trimming left V 4 bases short and J 3 bases short, with 15 bases between. CDR1 PRHDT and CDR2 FYEKMQ come from the germline V gene (reference sequence). The CDR3 region is CASSSRVLWPNEKLFF. DNA of the CDR3: TGTGCCAGCAGCTCCAGGGTGTTGTGGCCTAATGAAAAACTGTTTTTT.

This clone was counted once. V gene TRBV28 combines with J gene TRBJ1-5; a possible D gene is TRBD1 (6 bases). The length of the CDR3 is 15 residues. V lost 7 bases to trimming and J lost 1 base, with 14 bases between them. Germline values: CDR1 MDHEN, CDR2 SYDVKM. The CDR3 sequence is CASTRDQGSNQPQHF. The CDR3 nucleotides read TGTGCCAGCACTAGGGATCAGGGGAGCAATCAGCCCCAGCATTTT.

The chain uses TRBV9 and TRBJ2-7; maybe TRBD2 (6 bases). Trimming removed 0 bases from V and 3 bases from J, with 10 bases in between. Germline values: CDR1 SGDLS, CDR2 YYNGEE. This CDR3 has 14 residues. The CDR3 bases are TGTGCCAGCAGCGTAGAGGGGACTTACTACGAGCAGTACTTC. It specifies CASSVEGTYYEQYF.

This clone showed up just a few times. This chain joins TRBV27 and TRBJ1-1, with 7 bases aligning to TRBD1. Germline CDR1 reads MNHEY; CDR2 reads SMNVEV (reference sequence). The CDR3 has 16 amino acids. Germline trimming cut 5 bases from V and 0 bases from J; bases unmatched to any gene: 9. CDR3 region: CASSDRVLSMNTEAFF. The CDR3 region has the DNA TGTGCCAGCAGTGACAGGGTCTTGTCCATGAACACTGAAGCTTTCTTT.

This chain links TRBV19 with TRBJ1-2, with a possible D match to TRBD1 (5 bases). The germline V gene encodes CDR1 LNHDA and CDR2 SQIVND (reference sequence). The CDR3 length is 13 residues. Trimming stripped 4 bases from V and 4 bases from J, with 10 bases between. CDR3 region: CASSTGAGYGYTF. The CDR3 region has the DNA TGTGCCAGTAGTACTGGGGCAGGCTATGGCTACACCTTC.

The chain links TRBV7-6 to TRBJ2-5; D remains ambiguous. Germline-derived CDR1 and CDR2 are SGHVS and FNYEAQ. V lost 5 bases, J lost 5 bases, and 9 bases lay in between. The CDR3 length is 12 residues. The CDR3 nucleotides are TGTGCCAGCAGCCTCCCTTGGGAGACCCAGTACTTC. Protein product: CASSLPWETQYF.

The chain recombines TRBV5-1 with TRBJ2-1; a weak D match, TRBD1 (5 bases). The CDR3 runs to 11 residues. Trimming stripped 7 bases from V and 8 bases from J, with 10 bases between. Germline-derived CDR1 and CDR2 are SGHRS and YFSETQ. CDR3 residues: CASFQGDEQFF. The CDR3 DNA follows: TGCGCCAGCTTTCAGGGTGATGAGCAGTTCTTC. Variable domain in full (rest from reference TRBV5-1 and TRBJ2-1): KAGVTQTPRYLIKTRGQQVTLSCSPISGHRSVSWYQQTPGQGLQFLFEYFSETQRNKGNFPGRFSGRQFSNSRSEMNVSTLELGDSALYLCASFQGDEQFFGPGTRLTVL.

This clone was counted once. The chain uses TRBV7-2 and TRBJ2-7; no reliable D call. Germline-derived CDR1 and CDR2 are SGHTA and FQGNSA. CDR3 size: 14 residues. V gave up 0 bases and J gave up 2 bases, with 8 bases separating them. The CDR3 is CASSLARQTYEQYF. DNA of the CDR3: TGTGCCAGCAGCTTAGCTAGGCAGACCTACGAGCAGTACTTC.

The V and J genes are TRBV5-4 and TRBJ2-1; possibly TRBD1 or TRBD2 for D (6 bases each). Germline assignment: CDR1 SGHNT and CDR2 YYREEE (reference sequence). V lost 2 bases to trimming and J lost 7 bases, with 16 bases between them. The CDR3 extends over 15 amino acids. The CDR3 region has the DNA TGTGCCAGCAGCTTAGACGGGGGCCGAGGGAATGAGCAGTTCTTC. It specifies CASSLDGGRGNEQFF.

J is TRBJ2-3 and V is TRBV6-1; the match to TRBD2 covers 8 bases. In germline, CDR1 is MNHNS, CDR2 SASEGT. V lost 6 bases, J lost 2 bases, and 4 bases stayed unmatched. The CDR3 is made up of 14 amino acids. The CDR3 DNA sequence: TGTGCCAGCAGAGAGCGGGGGAACACAGATACGCAGTATTTT. This gives the protein CASRERGNTDTQYF.

This clone was picked up one time. The chain employs TRBV20-1 and TRBJ1-2; D unresolved. Per germline, CDR1 DFQATT and CDR2 SNEGSKA (reference sequence). V was pared by 7 bases and J by 2 bases, with 8 bases between. The CDR3 covers 11 residues. CDR3 in amino acids: CSVPHNYGYTF. The DNA of the CDR3 is TGCAGTGTTCCACACAACTATGGCTACACCTTC.

The genes are TRBV7-6 and TRBJ2-1; 9 bases fit TRBD2. Germline CDR1 and CDR2: SGHVS and FNYEAQ. This CDR3 has 15 residues. Trimming at V came to 6 bases and at J to 4 bases, leaving 7 bases not matched to a gene. CDR3 coding DNA: TGTGCCAGCAGGTCTCTAGCGGGGTCTTACAATGAGCAGTTCTTC. This codes for CASRSLAGSYNEQFF.

J is TRBJ2-7 and V is TRBV9; D assignment may be TRBD1 or TRBD2 (5 bases each). CDR1 is SGDLS, CDR2 YYNGEE, per germline. V was trimmed by 4 bases and J by 2 bases, leaving 13 bases between them. The CDR3 has 14 amino acids. This CDR3 reads CASSPGTATYEQYF. CDR3 coding DNA: TGTGCCAGCAGCCCCGGGACGGCCACCTACGAGCAGTACTTC. Drawing the rest from reference TRBV9 and TRBJ2-7, the complete variable domain is DSGVTQTPKHLITATGQRVTLRCSPRSGDLSVYWYQQSLDQGLQFLIQYYNGEERAKGNILERFSAQQFPDLHSELNLSSLELGDSALYFCASSPGTATYEQYFGPGTRLTVT.

The chain joins TRBV5-1 to TRBJ2-7; D might be TRBD2 (6 bases). Trimming cost V 0 bases and J 1 base, with 11 bases left between them. The CDR3 totals 15 residues. Germline V gene sequence: CDR1 SGHRS, CDR2 YFSETQ. CDR3: CASSLGVSGSYEQYF. The CDR3 DNA sequence: TGCGCCAGCAGCTTGGGAGTTAGCGGATCCTACGAGCAGTACTTC.